The source of this T cell receptor beta chain is a study of blood T cell repertoires in COVID-19. Turning to the study itself: COVID-19 samples collected from the United States, Italy and Spain covered acute and convalescent phases. PBMCs, B-cell-depleted T cells, or T cells were the source of the cDNA or gDNA that made up the material.

In the source study's methods: Estimated nucleated cell counts came from reference gene primer amplification. Only in-frame clones appear in the TCRdb table, and some are missing; sequencing was by immunoSEQ multiplex PCR. Clone size and V and J calls were adopted from that table, with D and trimming inferred from the DNA. The data show over 250,000 clones, approximately 83% seen once. Germline V CDR1 and CDR2: LGHDT, YNNKEL (reference sequence). V lost 3 bases to trimming and J lost 2 bases; unmatched junction nucleotides: 7. The CDR3 is 16 amino acids. The sample consisted of peripheral blood. The J gene is TRBJ2-7, the V gene TRBV3-1 (or the pseudogene TRBV3-2); TRBD2 agrees at 10 bases. This receptor was obtained from a woman aged 70-85 years with acute or convalescent COVID-19. CDR3 in DNA: TGTGCCAGCAGCCATGGTAGCGGGGGGCCCGCCTACGAGCAGTACTTC. Translating gives CASSHGSGGPAYEQYF.